This entry lists 8 T cell receptor beta chains sequenced from one sample in a study of beta chain features in type 1 diabetes. Expressed TCRB transcripts were sequenced because the isolated RNA had all been reverse transcribed beforehand. The method was immunoSEQ multiplex PCR; TCRdb's version includes in-frame clones alone and lacks a portion of them. The sample has some 150,000 clones; roughly a tenth are singletons. The sequenced sample was naive CD4+ T cells from blood. The origin of the receptors is a man aged 18 to 29 in good health.

The chain combines TRBV7-9 with TRBJ1-6; D is possibly TRBD1 (6 bases). Germline lookup yields CDR1 SEHNR and CDR2 FQNEAQ (reference sequence). This CDR3 has 13 amino acids. The ends were cut back, 0 bases at V and 9 bases at J, with 6 bases in the middle. The CDR3 DNA follows: TGTGCCAGCAGCTTAGCGACAGGTTCACCCCTCCACTTT. Protein: CASSLATGSPLHF. Full variable domain (outside the CDR3, taken from reference TRBV7-9 and TRBJ1-6): DTGVSQNPRHKITKRGQNVTFRCDPISEHNRLYWYRQTLGQGPEFLTYFQNEAQLEKSRLLSDRFSAERPKGSFSTLEIQRTEQGDSAMYLCASSLATGSPLHFGNGTRLTVT.

In its sample, this clone was seen a few times. The V gene is TRBV4-3, the J gene TRBJ1-2; D perhaps matches TRBD1 (6 bases). CDR1 is LGHNA and CDR2 is YSLEER in the germline V gene. The CDR3 covers 15 residues. The germline V and J ends were trimmed by 0 bases and 6 bases, with 14 bases remaining between them. For the CDR3, the DNA is TGCGCCAGCAGCCAAGATCTCAACAGGGTGGATGGCTACACCTTC. Protein product: CASSQDLNRVDGYTF.

Only a few counts were recorded for this clone. The V and J genes are TRBV30 and TRBJ2-7; the D call may be TRBD1 or TRBD2 (7 bases each). There are 13 residues in the CDR3. In germline, CDR1 is GTSNPN, CDR2 SVGIG (reference sequence). Trimming removed 8 bases from V and 2 bases from J, with 16 bases in between. CDR3 nucleotide sequence: TGTGCCGGGACTACCGGGACAGCCTACGAGCAGTACTTC. This codes for CAGTTGTAYEQYF.

This clone came up a few times. The chain has TRBV5-1 and TRBJ2-5; TRBD1 aligns across 11 bases. The junction had 6 bases not matched to a gene; V was cut back by 1 base and J by 4 bases. Germline V gives CDR1 SGHRS, CDR2 YFSETQ. The CDR3 loop spans 16 amino acids. CDR3 sequence (DNA): TGCGCCAGCAGCTTGTACGGGACAGGGGGAGGAGAGACCCAGTACTTC. Encoded protein: CASSLYGTGGGETQYF.

The chain employs TRBV7-2 and TRBJ2-2; D might be TRBD2 (5 bases). The CDR3 runs to 13 residues. Trimming took 5 bases from V and 6 from J, leaving 10 bases between them. Germline CDR1 reads SGHTA; CDR2 reads FQGNSA. The CDR3 sequence is CASSPSRAGELFF. In DNA form, the CDR3 reads TGTGCCAGCAGCCCTAGCCGGGCCGGGGAGCTGTTTTTT. The full variable domain, in which reference TRBV7-2 and TRBJ2-2 provide the parts outside the CDR3, is GAGVSQSPSNKVTEKGKDVELRCDPISGHTALYWYRQSLGQGLEFLIYFQGNSAPDKSGLPSDRFSAERTGGSVSTLTIQRTQQEDSAVYLCASSPSRAGELFFGEGSRLTVL.

V usage is TRBV27 and J usage is TRBJ1-1, with 8 positions matching TRBD1. The CDR3 has 18 amino acids. V was clipped by 5 bases and J by 0 bases; unmatched bases: 14. Germline loops: CDR1 MNHEY, CDR2 SMNVEV (reference sequence). This chain's CDR3 is CASSPIFGQGALNTEAFF. In nucleotides, the CDR3 is TGTGCCAGCAGTCCGATCTTTGGGCAGGGGGCATTGAACACTGAAGCTTTCTTT.

This clone has just a few counts. V usage is TRBV7-2 and J usage is TRBJ1-2; D call uncertain. Trimming shortened V by 2 bases and J by 7 bases, and 11 bases separated the two germline ends. This CDR3 spans 13 amino acids. Germline CDR1 is SGHTA and CDR2 is FQGNSA. In nucleotides, the CDR3 is TGTGCCAGCAGCTTAAACAGTCAAGCTGGCTACACCTTC. Translation gives CASSLNSQAGYTF.

This clone was counted a few times. The V call is TRBV4-2, the J call TRBJ2-3, with TRBD2 as a possible D gene (5 bases). Per the germline V gene, CDR1 is LGHNA and CDR2 is YNFKEQ. The CDR3 consists of 15 residues. Trimming removed 3 bases at V and 5 bases at J, with 15 bases between. The CDR3 DNA sequence: TGTGCCAGCAGCCATGGTGCAGCGGCGGGAGATACGCAGTATTTT. This gives the protein CASSHGAAAGDTQYF.